What follows are 31 T cell receptor beta chains derived from one specimen sequenced in a study of beta chain features in type 1 diabetes. The isolated RNA, all of it, was reverse transcribed, so expressed TCRB transcripts were what got sequenced. Profiling relied on immunoSEQ multiplex PCR, and the TCRdb table lists in-frame clones only, not all of them. This sample has about 150,000 clones, with over 8.5% found just once. The sample was central memory CD4+ T cells from blood. These receptors all stem from a man between 18 and 29 years old in good health.

Details on this clone: The sample holds other DNA sequences that translate to the same CDR3. V gene TRBV5-6 combines with J gene TRBJ2-5; unclear D gene. CDR1 and CDR2 from the germline V gene are SGHDT and YYEEEE. This CDR3 comprises 11 residues. V was shortened by 4 bases and J by 1 base, with 2 bases between the two germline ends. The CDR3: CASSLQETQYF. The CDR3 DNA sequence: TGTGCCAGCAGCCTCCAAGAGACCCAGTACTTC.

This clone was detected a few times. The chain uses TRBV5-4 and TRBJ2-7, with D tentatively TRBD2 (6 bases). Germline V gene lookup returns CDR1 SGHNT and CDR2 YYREEE (reference sequence). CDR3 length equals 15 residues. The V end lost 4 bases, the J end lost 2 bases, and 16 bases lay between the germline ends. CDR3 in amino acids: CASSGTSRATYEQYF. The CDR3 nucleotides read TGTGCCAGCAGCGGGACTTCCCGGGCGACCTACGAGCAGTACTTC.

Worth noting for this clone: The junction differs from germline at one of its ends, possibly a read error. The same CDR3 is also encoded by other DNA sequences in this sample. This sequence joins TRBV7-7 and TRBJ2-3, with D perhaps TRBD1 (5 bases). The CDR3 runs to 13 residues. Germline CDR1 is SSHAT and CDR2 is FNYEAQ (reference sequence). In nucleotides, the CDR3 is TGTGCTAGCAGCTTAGGCAGGGCAGATACGCAGTATTTT. This sequence encodes CASSLGRADTQYF.

This clone was seen a few times. The chain uses TRBV28 and TRBJ2-7; D is ambiguous. Deletions cut 7 bases from V and 3 bases from J, with 10 bases between. The CDR3 covers 12 residues. The germline gives CDR1 MDHEN, CDR2 SYDVKM. CDR3: CASNLENYEQYF. The CDR3 DNA is TGTGCCAGCAATTTGGAGAACTACGAGCAGTACTTC.

V gene TRBV4-2 combines with J gene TRBJ2-5; perhaps TRBD1 as D (6 bases). Trimming shortened V by 1 base and J by 5 bases, and 17 bases separated the two germline ends. The V gene's germline CDR1 is LGHNA and CDR2 YNFKEQ. CDR3 length: 16 residues. CDR3 nucleotides: TGTGCCAGCAGCCAAGCCCTTGGGGGCCTCGGGGAGACCCAGTACTTC. This codes for CASSQALGGLGETQYF.

This clone was seen more than once but under ten times. The junction departs from germline at one end; a sequencing error may be responsible. This chain uses TRBV7-2 with TRBJ2-1; 8 bases map to TRBD2. The V gene's germline CDR1 is SGHTA and CDR2 FQGNSA. The CDR3 totals 16 residues. For the CDR3, the DNA is TGTGCCAGCACCTTAATGGGGCTAGCGGGCAACAATGAGCAGTTCTTC. Translation: CASTLMGLAGNNEQFF.

The V call is TRBV5-4, the J call TRBJ2-3; D is undetermined. Looked up from germline, CDR1 is SGHNT and CDR2 is YYREEE (reference sequence). V was pared by 4 bases and J by 8 bases, with 20 bases between. The CDR3 runs to 15 residues. The DNA for the CDR3 is TGTGCCAGCAGCCCGCCAGGCGACCTTCAAGGTACGCAGTATTTT. Translating gives CASSPPGDLQGTQYF. Variable domain in full (rest from reference TRBV5-4 and TRBJ2-3): ETGVTQSPTHLIKTRGQQVTLRCSSQSGHNTVSWYQQALGQGPQFIFQYYREEENGRGNFPPRFSGLQFPNYSSELNVNALELDDSALYLCASSPPGDLQGTQYFGPGTRLTVL.

Ten or more counts support this clone. The V gene is TRBV7-2, the J gene TRBJ2-1, with TRBD2 as a possible D gene (6 bases). Germline V CDR1 and CDR2: SGHTA, FQGNSA. The V end lost 0 bases, the J end lost 4 bases, and 16 bases lay between the germline ends. The CDR3 runs to 17 residues. The CDR3 coding sequence is TGTGCCAGCAGCTTAGCGCTTTTAGCGGCCGGTTACAATGAGCAGTTCTTC. It is translated as CASSLALLAAGYNEQFF.

Only a few counts were recorded for this clone. The chain uses TRBV25-1 and TRBJ1-2; 7 bases are shared with TRBD1. J lost 8 bases, V lost 3 bases, and 15 bases had no gene match. CDR1 is MGHDK, CDR2 SYGVNS, per germline. The CDR3 contains 16 residues. CDR3 in DNA: TGTGCCAGCAGTGAGGGAGCCGGGACAGCACGTCGCGGCTACACCTTC. Translation gives CASSEGAGTARRGYTF.

This clone appeared many times. Other DNA sequences of this sample code for an identical CDR3. This sequence joins TRBV7-3 and TRBJ2-1; D is ambiguous. Germline values: CDR1 SGHTA, CDR2 FQGTGA. The CDR3 has 14 amino acids. V gave up 1 base and J gave up 4 bases, with 8 bases separating them. As DNA, the CDR3 is TGTGCCAGCAGCTTAAATGGACCGTACAATGAGCAGTTCTTC. Translating gives CASSLNGPYNEQFF.

This clone appeared a few times. CDR3 amino acids: CASSLTGSKNTEAFF. In DNA form, the CDR3 reads TGTGCCAGCAGCTTAACGGGCAGCAAGAACACTGAAGCTTTCTTT. V is TRBV7-3 and J is TRBJ1-1; D unresolved. This CDR3 spans 15 amino acids. The V end was cut by 0 bases, the J end by 1 base, with 9 bases between. Germline V gives CDR1 SGHTA, CDR2 FQGTGA. Full variable domain (remainder filled in from reference TRBV7-3 and TRBJ1-1): GAGVSQTPSNKVTEKGKYVELRCDPISGHTALYWYRQSLGQGPEFLIYFQGTGAADDSGLPNDRFFAVRPEGSVSTLKIQRTERGDSAVYLCASSLTGSKNTEAFFGQGTRLTVV.

The table lists this clone with a few counts. The sample has other DNA sequences that encode this CDR3 too. The chain recombines TRBV28 with TRBJ2-7; possible D gene TRBD1, 5 bases. Trimming removed 8 bases at V and 0 bases at J, with 8 bases between. This CDR3 comprises 12 residues. Germline CDR1 MDHEN, CDR2 SYDVKM. CDR3: CASGQGSYEQYF. The CDR3 DNA follows: TGTGCCAGCGGCCAGGGCTCCTACGAGCAGTACTTC.

This clone occurred a few times. The junction departs from the called germline gene at one end, perhaps through a read error. This sequence joins TRBV30 and TRBJ2-3; D gene ambiguous. Per the germline V gene, CDR1 is GTSNPN and CDR2 is SVGIG (reference sequence). The CDR3 is 13 residues long. CDR3 region: CAWGVGGPDTQYF. DNA for the CDR3: TGTGCCTGGGGTGTTGGTGGCCCAGATACGCAGTATTTT.

Only a few counts were recorded for this clone. The CDR3: CASGTSGNTGELFF. In DNA form, the CDR3 reads TGCGCCAGTGGGACTAGCGGGAACACCGGGGAGCTGTTTTTT. The chain is built from TRBV5-1 and TRBJ2-2; 11 bases are shared with TRBD2. This CDR3 contains 14 residues. V gave up 8 bases and J gave up 1 base; unmatched junction bases: 1. The germline CDR1 and CDR2 sequences are SGHRS and YFSETQ.

This clone was counted between two and nine times. V is TRBV10-3 and J is TRBJ2-3, with D maybe TRBD1 (6 bases). The CDR3 loop spans 14 amino acids. Germline V lookup: CDR1 ENHRY, CDR2 SYGVKD. The ends were cut back, 3 bases at V and 2 bases at J, with 9 bases in the middle. The CDR3 DNA reads TGTGCCATCAGTGACAGGGGACACACAGATACGCAGTATTTT. Its protein is CAISDRGHTDTQYF.

As DNA, the CDR3 is TGTGCCTGGAGTTCACGACAGAACATTCAGTACTTC. Encoded protein: CAWSSRQNIQYF. The V gene is TRBV30, the J gene TRBJ2-4; D is possibly TRBD1 (5 bases). The CDR3 length is 12 residues. CDR1 and CDR2 (germline): GTSNPN, SVGIG (reference sequence). V was shortened by 2 bases and J by 7 bases, with 9 bases between the two germline ends.

This clone was detected a few times. V gene TRBV4-3 combines with J gene TRBJ2-6; the D gene is possibly TRBD1 (5 bases). The length of the CDR3 is 18 residues. CDR1 is LGHNA and CDR2 is YSLEER in the germline V gene. V dropped 1 base and J dropped 0 bases, with 13 bases sitting between them. CDR3 protein: CASSQGFTGSSGANVLTF. As DNA, the CDR3 is TGCGCCAGCAGCCAAGGGTTTACAGGAAGCTCTGGGGCCAACGTCCTGACTTTC.

The table lists this clone with a few counts. This chain uses TRBV5-1 with TRBJ2-1; 9 bases map to TRBD2. The V segment lost 1 base and the J segment 7 bases; nucleotides outside the gene matches: 3. Germline loops: CDR1 SGHRS, CDR2 YFSETQ. The CDR3 covers 14 residues. The CDR3 sequence is CASSLLTSGNEQFF. The CDR3 region has the DNA TGCGCCAGCAGCTTGCTGACTAGCGGTAATGAGCAGTTCTTC. The variable domain in full, with the rest retrieved from reference TRBV5-1 and TRBJ2-1, is KAGVTQTPRYLIKTRGQQVTLSCSPISGHRSVSWYQQTPGQGLQFLFEYFSETQRNKGNFPGRFSGRQFSNSRSEMNVSTLELGDSALYLCASSLLTSGNEQFFGPGTRLTVL.

This clone has more than one count but fewer than ten. This CDR3 is CASSQGTFNQPQHF. CDR3 in DNA: TGTGCCAGCAGTCAAGGGACGTTCAATCAGCCCCAGCATTTT. This sequence joins TRBV6-6 and TRBJ1-5, with D perhaps TRBD1 (5 bases). Germline CDR1 is MNHNY and CDR2 is SVGAGI (reference sequence). V lost 5 bases and J lost 3, with 11 bases in between. The CDR3 contains 14 residues.

This chain joins TRBV18 and TRBJ1-2; D is unresolved. CDR1 and CDR2 from the germline V gene are KGHSH and LQKENI. V shed 1 base and J shed 3 bases, with 18 bases lying between them. This CDR3 comprises 17 residues. The CDR3 loop reads CASSPQRQELGYYGYTF. The CDR3, as DNA: TGTGCCAGCTCACCACAGCGTCAGGAGCTCGGTTACTATGGCTACACCTTC.

As regards this clone: Other nucleotide sequences in the sample specify the same CDR3. V usage is TRBV5-1 and J usage is TRBJ2-7, with D perhaps given as TRBD1 or TRBD2 (6 bases each). In germline, CDR1 is SGHRS, CDR2 YFSETQ. V lost 0 bases and J 0 bases, leaving 13 bases between the germline ends. The CDR3 runs to 16 residues. CDR3 loop: CASSLVGGGPSYEQYF. DNA of the CDR3: TGCGCCAGCAGCTTGGTTGGAGGGGGACCCTCCTACGAGCAGTACTTC.

This chain joins TRBV7-9 and TRBJ2-7, with TRBD1 matching over 7 bases. Losses at the gene ends were 5 bases for V and 3 bases for J; bases not matched to a gene: 4. The germline V gene has CDR1 SEHNR and CDR2 FQNEAQ (reference sequence). The CDR3 totals 13 residues. CDR3 DNA sequence: TGTGCCAGCAGCCGGGACAGTGGCTACGAGCAGTACTTC. Amino acid sequence: CASSRDSGYEQYF.

This clone was counted only a few times. This CDR3 is CASSRSSDYNEQFF. The CDR3 DNA sequence: TGTGCCAGCAGCCGCTCTAGCGACTACAATGAGCAGTTCTTC. This chain links TRBV4-2 with TRBJ2-1; possibly TRBD2 for D (6 bases). V lost 4 bases and J lost 3, with 10 bases in between. The CDR3 sequence is 14 residues long. The V gene's germline CDR1 is LGHNA and CDR2 YNFKEQ.

As for this clone: In the same sample, other DNA sequences code for this CDR3. The V gene is TRBV6-6, the J gene TRBJ2-7, with 7 nucleotides matching TRBD1. The germline gives CDR1 MNHNY, CDR2 SVGAGI (reference sequence). The CDR3 extends over 14 amino acids. V was clipped by 5 bases and J by 4 bases; unmatched bases: 8. The CDR3 here is CASSPRQGLYEQYF. The CDR3 region has the DNA TGTGCCAGCAGTCCCCGACAGGGTTTATACGAGCAGTACTTC.

J is TRBJ2-4 and V is TRBV7-2; perhaps TRBD1 as D (6 bases). Trimming cost V 6 bases and J 9 bases, with 33 bases left between them. Germline-derived CDR1 and CDR2 are SGHTA and FQGNSA. The CDR3 length is 19 residues. The CDR3 region is CASSYNPNRDTYREVIQYF. The DNA for the CDR3 is TGTGCCAGCAGTTACAACCCTAACCGGGACACCTACCGGGAAGTCATTCAGTACTTC.

The chain couples TRBV4-3 to TRBJ2-1; 10 nucleotides line up with TRBD2. Germline lookup yields CDR1 LGHNA and CDR2 YSLEER. There are 15 residues in the CDR3. V trimming: 4 bases; J trimming: 3 bases; junction bases outside the gene matches: 3. Here the CDR3 DNA reads TGCGCCAGCAGCCGTGGGACTAGCGACTACAATGAGCAGTTCTTC. Amino acids: CASSRGTSDYNEQFF.

Only a few counts were recorded for this clone. The chain has TRBV5-1 and TRBJ2-3; no clear D. V was cut by 0 bases and J by 0 bases, with 11 bases left in between. CDR3 length: 16 residues. Per germline, CDR1 SGHRS and CDR2 YFSETQ. DNA of the CDR3: TGCGCCAGCAGCTTGGCGCCACCCCCTAGCACAGATACGCAGTATTTT. It codes for CASSLAPPPSTDTQYF.

This clone turned up a few times. The chain couples TRBV20-1 to TRBJ1-1; D is uncertain. Looked up from germline, CDR1 is DFQATT and CDR2 is SNEGSKA (reference sequence). This CDR3 has 11 residues. Between the trimmed V and J ends, which lost 6 bases and 8 bases, there was a span of 13 bases. The CDR3 here is CSADKEIEAFF. The CDR3 coding sequence is TGCAGTGCCGACAAAGAAATCGAAGCTTTCTTT.

This clone was seen ten or more times. The chain has TRBV19 and TRBJ2-4; 7 positions match TRBD1. Germline assignment: CDR1 LNHDA and CDR2 SQIVND (reference sequence). Trimming removed 1 base from V and 0 bases from J; junction bases left unmatched: 3. CDR3 size: 16 residues. The CDR3 here is CASSIVGTVAKNIQYF. CDR3 coding DNA: TGTGCCAGTAGTATAGTAGGGACAGTAGCCAAAAACATTCAGTACTTC.

This clone was picked up a small number of times. Other DNA sequences from this sample encode an identical CDR3 as well. This chain uses TRBV28 with TRBJ2-7; 9 nucleotides line up with TRBD1. The CDR3 is made up of 16 amino acids. Unmatched junction bases numbered 13, after V lost 3 bases and J lost 7 bases. Germline V gives CDR1 MDHEN, CDR2 SYDVKM. CDR3 nucleotide sequence: TGTGCCAGCAGTTTTGGTCGGGGGACAGGGACCCAAGAGCAGTACTTC. It codes for CASSFGRGTGTQEQYF.

Only a few counts were recorded for this clone. J is TRBJ2-4 and V is TRBV9, with D perhaps TRBD2 (6 bases). Germline assignment: CDR1 SGDLS and CDR2 YYNGEE. Trimming removed 0 bases at V and 5 bases at J, with 12 bases between. This CDR3 region has 15 residues. In DNA, the CDR3 is TGTGCCAGCAGCGTAGTCGGGGGTTGGGAAAACATTCAGTACTTC. It is translated as CASSVVGGWENIQYF.